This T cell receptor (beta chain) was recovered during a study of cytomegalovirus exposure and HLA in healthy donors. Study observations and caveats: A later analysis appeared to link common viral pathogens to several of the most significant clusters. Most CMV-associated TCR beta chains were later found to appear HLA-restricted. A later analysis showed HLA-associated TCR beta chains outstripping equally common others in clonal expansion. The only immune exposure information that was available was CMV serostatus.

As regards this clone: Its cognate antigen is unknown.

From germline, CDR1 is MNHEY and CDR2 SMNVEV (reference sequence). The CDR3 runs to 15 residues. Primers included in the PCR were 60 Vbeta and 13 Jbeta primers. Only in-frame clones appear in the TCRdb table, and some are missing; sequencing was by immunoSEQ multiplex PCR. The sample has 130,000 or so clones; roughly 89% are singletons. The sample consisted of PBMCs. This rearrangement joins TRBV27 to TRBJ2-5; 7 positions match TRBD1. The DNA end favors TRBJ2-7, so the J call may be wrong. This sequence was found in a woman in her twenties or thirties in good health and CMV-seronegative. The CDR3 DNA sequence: TGTGCCAGCAGAAACTACAGGGGCGCCTCCTACGAGCAGTACTTC. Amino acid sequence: CASRNYRGASYEQYF.